These 16 T cell receptor beta chains came from one sample sequenced in a study of T cell changes during pregnancy in multiple sclerosis. Sequencing used immunoSEQ multiplex PCR; TCRdb keeps in-frame clones, though not all of them. This table holds tens of thousands of clones, about 91% found once. The specimen was CD4+ T cells from peripheral blood mononuclear cells, collected in the third trimester of pregnancy. The receptors stem from a female donor with multiple sclerosis, enrolled in a pregnancy study.

This clone was found once. V and J are TRBV5-8 and TRBJ2-2; TRBD2 matches 12 bases. This CDR3 has 17 amino acids. CDR1 and CDR2 (germline): SGHTS, YDEGEE. V was pared by 4 bases and J by 3 bases, with 7 bases of the junction left unmatched. CDR3 residues: CASSILRLAGDTGELFF. CDR3 DNA: TGTGCCAGCAGCATTCTAAGACTAGCGGGAGACACCGGGGAGCTGTTTTTT.

The genes are TRBV5-1 and TRBJ1-1, with D perhaps TRBD1 (5 bases). V gave up 1 base and J gave up 5 bases, with 15 bases separating them. This CDR3 is built from 15 residues. Germline assignment: CDR1 SGHRS and CDR2 YFSETQ. The CDR3 here is CASSLTYRSGTEAFF. The CDR3 DNA reads TGCGCCAGCAGCTTGACGTACAGGAGTGGGACTGAAGCTTTCTTT.

The CDR3 reads CASTSKKGTGSEAFF. CDR3 DNA: TGTGCCAGTACCTCGAAAAAAGGGACAGGGAGTGAAGCTTTCTTT. The rearrangement joins TRBV19 to TRBJ1-1, with TRBD1 matching 9 bases. V dropped 7 bases and J dropped 7; count of bases not matched to a gene: 13. The CDR3 is made up of 15 amino acids. Germline V gene data show CDR1 as LNHDA and CDR2 as SQIVND (reference sequence).

V gene TRBV5-1 combines with J gene TRBJ2-5; 9 positions match TRBD2. Germline loops: CDR1 SGHRS, CDR2 YFSETQ. The CDR3 is 18 residues long. The J segment lost 3 bases and the V segment lost 0 bases, leaving 12 bases of the junction unmatched. The CDR3 spells CASSLAPLSGRREETQYF. CDR3 nucleotide sequence: TGCGCCAGCAGCTTGGCCCCCCTTAGCGGGAGACGGGAAGAGACCCAGTACTTC.

This clone was seen once. The rearrangement joins TRBV29-1 to TRBJ2-2; 9 nucleotides line up with TRBD2. Germline V gene sequence: CDR1 SQVTM, CDR2 ANQGSEA. The ends lost 6 bases at V and 6 bases at J; junction bases unmatched: 11. This CDR3 has 15 amino acids. In DNA, the CDR3 is TGCAGCGTGGGGTGGCGCGGGAGGGGATCCGGGGAGCTGTTTTTT. Its protein is CSVGWRGRGSGELFF.

The chain uses TRBV7-2 and TRBJ2-3, with TRBD1 as a possible D gene (6 bases). The CDR3 consists of 15 residues. CDR1 is SGHTA, CDR2 FQGNSA, per germline. With 6 bases removed from V and 1 base from J, the gap between germline ends came to 14 bases. The CDR3 sequence: CASRSQGYRTDTQYF. CDR3 coding DNA: TGTGCCAGCAGATCGCAGGGGTACCGCACAGATACGCAGTATTTT.

This clone was counted a single time. The rearrangement uses TRBV5-1 and TRBJ2-5; 8 nucleotides align to TRBD1. The length of the CDR3 is 14 residues. The V gene's germline CDR1 is SGHRS and CDR2 YFSETQ. J was trimmed by 2 bases and V by 0 bases; bases with no gene match: 0. CDR3: CASSLGQGQETQYF. CDR3 DNA: TGCGCCAGCAGCTTGGGACAGGGGCAAGAGACCCAGTACTTC.

The J gene is TRBJ1-2, the V gene TRBV5-1; 8 nucleotides agree with TRBD1. Germline values: CDR1 SGHRS, CDR2 YFSETQ. Losses at the gene ends were 4 bases for V and 8 bases for J; bases not matched to a gene: 13. The CDR3 extends over 15 amino acids. The CDR3 here is CASSLLQGELGGYTF. CDR3 sequence (DNA): TGCGCCAGCAGCCTCCTACAGGGGGAGTTGGGCGGCTACACCTTC.

The V and J genes are TRBV5-1 and TRBJ1-1; D possibly corresponds to TRBD1 (6 bases). Trimming left V 4 bases short and J 8 bases short, with 15 bases between. Germline CDR1 and CDR2: SGHRS and YFSETQ. The CDR3 runs 13 residues. In DNA, the CDR3 is TGCGCCAGCAGCCGAGCAGGGGCAGGCGAAGCTTTCTTT. Its translation is CASSRAGAGEAFF.

The rearrangement joins TRBV7-9 to TRBJ2-7, with 10 bases aligning to TRBD1. Looked up from germline, CDR1 is SEHNR and CDR2 is FQNEAQ (reference sequence). The CDR3 has 13 amino acids. V lost 5 bases, J lost 6 bases, and 4 bases stayed unmatched. The CDR3 spells CASSKTGGGEQYF. The DNA for the CDR3 is TGTGCCAGCAGCAAGACAGGGGGCGGCGAGCAGTACTTC.

This clone appeared a single time. This chain links TRBV19 with TRBJ2-5, with D tentatively TRBD2 (6 bases). The germline V gene has CDR1 LNHDA and CDR2 SQIVND (reference sequence). Trimming took off 8 bases at V and 3 bases at J, with 16 bases between the two ends. This CDR3 has 14 residues. The CDR3 nucleotides read TGTGCCAGTGCGGGACCGCCTTCGAAAGAGACCCAGTACTTC. Translating it yields CASAGPPSKETQYF. The full variable domain, with the rest looked up from reference TRBV19 and TRBJ2-5, is DGGITQSPKYLFRKEGQNVTLSCEQNLNHDAMYWYRQDPGQGLRLIYYSQIVNDFQKGDIAEGYSVSREKKESFPLTVTSAQKNPTAFYLCASAGPPSKETQYFGPGTRLLVL.

The sample holds one count of this clone. The gene calls are TRBV5-1 and TRBJ2-5; a weak D match, TRBD1 (6 bases). The V end lost 4 bases, the J end lost 4 bases, and 20 bases lay between the germline ends. CDR3 length: 16 amino acids. Per the germline V gene, CDR1 is SGHRS and CDR2 is YFSETQ. CDR3 residues: CASSLPAQGTLETQYF. The CDR3 nucleotides read TGCGCCAGCAGCCTCCCAGCGCAGGGGACCCTAGAGACCCAGTACTTC.

V and J are TRBV4-3 and TRBJ1-1; possible D gene TRBD1, 5 bases. This CDR3 has 14 residues. Germline V gene data show CDR1 as LGHNA and CDR2 as YSLEER. Trimming removed 3 bases at V and 1 base at J, with 9 bases between. The CDR3 region is CASSQSGWNTEAFF. DNA for the CDR3: TGCGCCAGCAGCCAGTCAGGGTGGAACACTGAAGCTTTCTTT.

The chain uses TRBV7-2 and TRBJ2-4; 14 nucleotides match TRBD2. The CDR3 runs 14 residues. Trimming took 4 bases from V and 8 from J; bases not matched to a gene: 1. Germline values: CDR1 SGHTA, CDR2 FQGNSA. For the CDR3, the DNA is TGTGCCAGCAGCTCGGGACTAGCGGGAGACATTCAGTACTTC. The encoded protein is CASSSGLAGDIQYF.

This clone was detected a few times. Here the CDR3 reads CASSKTIRDSDAWGGYTF. CDR3 nucleotide sequence: TGTGCCAGTAGTAAAACCATCCGGGACAGCGATGCGTGGGGTGGCTACACCTTC. The chain joins TRBV19 to TRBJ1-2; the match to TRBD1 covers 7 bases. Looked up from germline, CDR1 is LNHDA and CDR2 is SQIVND (reference sequence). This CDR3 has 18 residues. Trimming took 4 bases from V and 7 from J; bases not matched to a gene: 21.

The chain uses TRBV19 and TRBJ2-1, with TRBD2 identical over 13 bases. The length of the CDR3 is 19 residues. Germline CDR1 reads LNHDA; CDR2 reads SQIVND (reference sequence). V lost 1 base and J lost 7; bases outside the gene matches: 13. CDR3 amino acids: CASSIGSSGTSGVWNEQFF. The CDR3 DNA reads as TGTGCCAGTAGTATAGGTTCCTCCGGGACTAGCGGGGTATGGAATGAGCAGTTCTTC.